Presented here are 14 T cell receptor beta chains from one specimen sequenced in a study of Ad26.COV2.S vaccination and SARS-CoV-2 variants. Described treatment: around 19 received Ad26.COV2.S at low or high dose, single or two shots; several received placebo; per-sample allocation not given. Sampling happened 63 days after the first vaccine or placebo injection. Sequenced by immunoSEQ multiplex PCR; TCRdb stores in-frame clones only, minus some. The data hold fewer than 800,000 clones, with around 92% observed a single time. The sample in question was peripheral blood, obtained in a trial of Ad26.COV2.S vaccine versus placebo. These receptor sequences come from a person between 18 and 59 years old who received the Ad26.COV2.S COVID-19 vaccine or a placebo.

Regarding this clone: The same CDR3 arises from other DNA sequences in this sample as well. The J gene is TRBJ2-7, the V gene TRBV12-3 or TRBV12-4; D gene ambiguous. This CDR3 comprises 12 residues. The V gene lost 1 base and the J gene lost 3 bases, with 4 bases spanning the gap. This CDR3 is CASSLEGYEQYF. CDR3 in DNA: TGTGCCAGCAGTTTAGAGGGCTACGAGCAGTACTTC.

The gene calls are TRBV15 and TRBJ1-1; 8 bases align to TRBD1. CDR1 and CDR2 (germline): LNHNV, YYDKDF (reference sequence). Trimming removed 3 bases from V and 4 bases from J; junction bases left unmatched: 4. The CDR3 consists of 14 residues. The DNA for the CDR3 is TGTGCCACCAGCAGGCCCAGGGGGCCCACTGAAGCTTTCTTT. Translating gives CATSRPRGPTEAFF.

The count of this clone is one. V usage is TRBV12-3 or TRBV12-4 and J usage is TRBJ2-7; D tentatively reads TRBD1 or TRBD2 (5 bases each). Trimming cost V 5 bases and J 4 bases, with 12 bases left between them. This CDR3 region has 13 residues. The CDR3 region is CASSRGSGYEQYF. The CDR3 DNA follows: TGTGCCAGCAGTCGGGGCTCGGGATACGAGCAGTACTTC.

The rearrangement uses TRBV7-9 and TRBJ1-1; D not resolved. With 0 bases removed from V and 4 bases from J, the gap between germline ends came to 12 bases. The CDR3 is made up of 15 amino acids. Per germline, CDR1 SEHNR and CDR2 FQNEAQ (reference sequence). The CDR3 nucleotides are TGTGCCAGCAGCTTAGCACGGGCCGACCCCACTGAAGCTTTCTTT. It is translated as CASSLARADPTEAFF.

The rearrangement links TRBV18 to TRBJ2-4; D not certain. The CDR3 sequence is 16 residues long. Between the trimmed V and J ends, which lost 1 base and 0 bases, there was a span of 10 bases. In germline, CDR1 is KGHSH, CDR2 LQKENI. The CDR3: CASSPRVGLAKNIQYF. CDR3 nucleotide sequence: TGTGCCAGCTCACCACGTGTAGGGCTAGCCAAAAACATTCAGTACTTC.

The J gene is TRBJ2-2, the V gene TRBV27; 7 positions match TRBD1. After removal of 3 bases from V and 0 bases from J, the junction contained 4 bases not matched to a gene. The CDR3 runs 16 residues. Germline CDR1 reads MNHEY; CDR2 reads SMNVEV (reference sequence). The CDR3 DNA sequence: TGTGCCAGCAGTTTGGCCGGGACAGCGAACACCGGGGAGCTGTTTTTT. It is translated as CASSLAGTANTGELFF.

The V call is TRBV4-3, the J call TRBJ2-7; the D gene is possibly TRBD1 (6 bases). Trimming pared 4 bases from V and 1 base from J, leaving 17 bases between. Germline V CDR1 and CDR2: LGHNA, YSLEER. This CDR3 contains 16 residues. For the CDR3, the DNA is TGCGCCAGCAGCCGCGATCTCACAGGGTTTTCCTACGAGCAGTACTTC. Translating it yields CASSRDLTGFSYEQYF.

The V gene is TRBV2, the J gene TRBJ2-7; unclear D gene. This CDR3 comprises 13 residues. The V gene lost 4 bases and the J gene lost 0 bases, with 7 bases spanning the gap. CDR1 is SNHLY, CDR2 FYNNEI, per germline. DNA of the CDR3: TGTGCCAGCAGTGCAGGCCGCTCCTACGAGCAGTACTTC. The encoded protein is CASSAGRSYEQYF.

This sequence joins TRBV27 and TRBJ1-6, with D perhaps TRBD1 (6 bases). The CDR3 has 16 residues. Germline CDR1 reads MNHEY; CDR2 reads SMNVEV (reference sequence). Trimming left V 6 bases short and J 0 bases short, with 12 bases between. CDR3 sequence reads: CASRTGRSSYNSPLHF. In nucleotides, the CDR3 is TGTGCCAGCAGGACAGGCAGGAGCTCCTATAATTCACCCCTCCACTTT.

J is TRBJ2-7 and V is TRBV5-1; 7 bases map to TRBD2. CDR1 and CDR2 (germline): SGHRS, YFSETQ. Germline trimming cut 4 bases from V and 3 bases from J; bases unmatched to any gene: 13. CDR3 length equals 16 residues. CDR3 amino acids: CASSIAPSGTYYEQYF. For the CDR3, the DNA is TGCGCCAGCAGCATCGCCCCAAGCGGGACCTACTACGAGCAGTACTTC.

The CDR3: CSVVLQMNTEAFF. In DNA form, the CDR3 reads TGCAGCGTTGTGTTACAAATGAACACTGAAGCTTTCTTT. This sequence joins TRBV29-1 and TRBJ1-1; D gene uncertain. The ends were cut back, 4 bases at V and 0 bases at J, with 9 bases in the middle. The CDR3 spans 13 residues. Germline V lookup: CDR1 SQVTM, CDR2 ANQGSEA. Full variable domain (outside the CDR3, taken from reference TRBV29-1 and TRBJ1-1): SAVISQKPSRDICQRGTSLTIQCQVDSQVTMMFWYRQQPGQSLTLIATANQGSEATYESGFVIDKFPISRPNLTFSTLTVSNMSPEDSSIYLCSVVLQMNTEAFFGQGTRLTVV.

This chain links TRBV19 with TRBJ2-5; a possible D gene is TRBD2 (8 bases). Germline V gene lookup returns CDR1 LNHDA and CDR2 SQIVND (reference sequence). CDR3 length equals 20 residues. The V end lost 6 bases, the J end lost 1 base, and 30 bases lay between the germline ends. As DNA, the CDR3 is TGTGCCAGTAGCGCCTCTCGACTAGCGCTCCTCCAGGGGGTCCAAGAGACCCAGTACTTC. Its translation: CASSASRLALLQGVQETQYF.

The V gene is TRBV4-3, the J gene TRBJ1-3, with D tentatively TRBD1 (5 bases). This CDR3 region has 13 residues. Germline lookup yields CDR1 LGHNA and CDR2 YSLEER. V lost 3 bases and J lost 8, with 11 bases in between. CDR3 in amino acids: CASSQSRGDTIYF. The DNA for the CDR3 is TGCGCCAGCAGCCAGTCGCGGGGGGACACCATATATTTT.

The chain employs TRBV3-1 (or the pseudogene TRBV3-2) and TRBJ2-7; no clear D. V was clipped by 2 bases and J by 1 base, with 12 bases between them. The germline V gene encodes CDR1 LGHDT and CDR2 YNNKEL (reference sequence). This CDR3 spans 15 amino acids. The DNA for the CDR3 is TGTGCCAGCAGCCAAAGTAGACTTCTTTCCTACGAGCAGTACTTC. Protein: CASSQSRLLSYEQYF.